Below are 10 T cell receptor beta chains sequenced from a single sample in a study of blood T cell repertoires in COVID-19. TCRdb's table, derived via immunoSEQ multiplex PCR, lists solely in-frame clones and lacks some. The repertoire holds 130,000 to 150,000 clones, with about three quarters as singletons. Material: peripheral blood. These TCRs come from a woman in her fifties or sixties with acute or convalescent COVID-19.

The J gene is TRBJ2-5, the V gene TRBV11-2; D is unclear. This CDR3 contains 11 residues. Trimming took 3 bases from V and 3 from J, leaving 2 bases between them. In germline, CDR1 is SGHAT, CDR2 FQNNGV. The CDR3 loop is CASSFKETQYF. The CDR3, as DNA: TGTGCCAGCAGCTTTAAAGAGACCCAGTACTTC.

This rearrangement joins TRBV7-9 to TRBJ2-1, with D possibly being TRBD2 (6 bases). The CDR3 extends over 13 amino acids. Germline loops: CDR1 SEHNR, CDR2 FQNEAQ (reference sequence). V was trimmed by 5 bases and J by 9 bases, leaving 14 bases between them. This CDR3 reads CASSPQGGSEQFF. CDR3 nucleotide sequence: TGTGCCAGCAGCCCCCAGGGAGGCAGTGAGCAGTTCTTC.

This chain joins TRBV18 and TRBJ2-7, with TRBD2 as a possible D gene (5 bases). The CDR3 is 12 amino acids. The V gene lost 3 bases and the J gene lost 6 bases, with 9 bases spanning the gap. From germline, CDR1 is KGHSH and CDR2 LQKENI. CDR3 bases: TGTGCCAGCTCACCGATCGGGGTCGAGCAGTACTTC. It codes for CASSPIGVEQYF.

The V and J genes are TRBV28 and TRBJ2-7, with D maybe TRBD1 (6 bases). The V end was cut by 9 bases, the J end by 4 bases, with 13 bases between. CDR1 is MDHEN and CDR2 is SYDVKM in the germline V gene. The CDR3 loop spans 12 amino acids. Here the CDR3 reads CASSRGRYEQYF. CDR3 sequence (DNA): TGTGCCAGTTCCAGGGGTCGGTACGAGCAGTACTTC.

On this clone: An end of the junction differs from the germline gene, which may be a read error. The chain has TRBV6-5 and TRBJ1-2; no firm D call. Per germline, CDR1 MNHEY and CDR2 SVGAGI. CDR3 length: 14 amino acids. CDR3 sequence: CASSHSVANYGYTF. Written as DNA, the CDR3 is TGTGCCAGCAGTCACTCAGTAGCTAACTATGGCTACACCTTC.

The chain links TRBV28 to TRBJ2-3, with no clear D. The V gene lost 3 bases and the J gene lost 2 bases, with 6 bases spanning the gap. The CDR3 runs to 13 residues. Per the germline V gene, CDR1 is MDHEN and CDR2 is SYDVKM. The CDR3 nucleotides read TGTGCCAGCAGTTTGCAGGACACAGATACGCAGTATTTT. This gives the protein CASSLQDTDTQYF.

CDR3 amino acids: CASSRPQTKAGSKNTGELFF. The CDR3 nucleotides are TGTGCCAGCAGTCGACCCCAGACGAAAGCCGGGTCAAAGAACACCGGGGAGCTGTTTTTT. This rearrangement joins TRBV28 to TRBJ2-2; D is unclear. Germline CDR1 is MDHEN and CDR2 is SYDVKM. The ends were cut back, 5 bases at V and 1 base at J, with 26 bases in the middle. This CDR3 contains 20 residues.

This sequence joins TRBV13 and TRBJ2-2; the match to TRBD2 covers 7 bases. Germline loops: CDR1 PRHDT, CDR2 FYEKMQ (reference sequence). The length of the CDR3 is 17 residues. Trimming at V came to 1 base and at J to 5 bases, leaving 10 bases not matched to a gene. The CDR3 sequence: CASSLEAWRERTGELFF. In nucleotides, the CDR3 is TGTGCCAGCAGCTTAGAGGCCTGGCGGGAGAGGACCGGGGAGCTGTTTTTT.

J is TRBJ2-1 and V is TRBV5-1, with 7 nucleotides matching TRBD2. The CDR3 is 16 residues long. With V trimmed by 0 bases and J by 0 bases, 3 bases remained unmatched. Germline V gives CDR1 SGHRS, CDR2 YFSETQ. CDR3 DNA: TGCGCCAGCAGCTTGGGCGGGAGAGGCTCCTACAATGAGCAGTTCTTC. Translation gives CASSLGGRGSYNEQFF.

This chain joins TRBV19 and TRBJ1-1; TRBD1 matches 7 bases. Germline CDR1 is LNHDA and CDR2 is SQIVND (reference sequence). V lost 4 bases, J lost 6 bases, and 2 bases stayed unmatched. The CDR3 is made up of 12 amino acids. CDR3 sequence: CASSNRGAEAFF. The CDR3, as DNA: TGTGCCAGTAGTAACAGGGGAGCTGAAGCTTTCTTT.